One and the same sample provided the 5 T cell receptor beta chains below, sequenced in a study of blood T cell repertoires in COVID-19. Assay: immunoSEQ multiplex PCR; the TCRdb copy retains only in-frame clones and omits some. The table shows 280,000 or so clones, with 89% occurring only once. Sequenced input: peripheral blood. The source of these receptors is an older woman with acute or convalescent COVID-19.

For the CDR3, the DNA is TGTGCCAGCAGCTCCGACAGGGCTGGAAACACCATATATTTT. The encoded protein is CASSSDRAGNTIYF. The V call is TRBV9, the J call TRBJ1-3; 7 nucleotides agree with TRBD1. V shed 4 bases and J 2 bases; nucleotides not matched to a gene: 3. This CDR3 is 14 amino acids long. The V gene's germline CDR1 is SGDLS and CDR2 YYNGEE.

CDR3 sequence reads: CASSQEDSNIQYF. For the CDR3, the DNA is TGCGCCAGCAGCCAAGAGGACAGCAACATTCAGTACTTC. This sequence joins TRBV4-1 and TRBJ2-4, with D possibly matching TRBD1 (6 bases). V lost 0 bases, J lost 7 bases, and 7 bases lay in between. This CDR3 has 13 residues. In germline, CDR1 is MGHRA, CDR2 YSYEKL.

This chain links TRBV3-1 (or the pseudogene TRBV3-2) with TRBJ1-3; tentatively, D is TRBD1 (5 bases). This CDR3 is built from 15 residues. Trimming stripped 1 base from V and 0 bases from J, with 7 bases between. Germline V gene lookup returns CDR1 LGHDT and CDR2 YNNKEL (reference sequence). This chain's CDR3 is CASSQGQISGNTIYF. The DNA for the CDR3 is TGTGCCAGCAGCCAAGGACAGATCTCTGGAAACACCATATATTTT.

This clone was found once. This sequence joins TRBV7-9 and TRBJ2-6, with TRBD1 matching 7 bases. This CDR3 comprises 16 residues. V shed 10 bases and J 0 bases; nucleotides not matched to a gene: 9. Germline loops: CDR1 SEHNR, CDR2 FQNEAQ (reference sequence). The CDR3 loop reads CAIPFGQASGANVLTF. The CDR3, as DNA: TGTGCCATACCATTCGGACAGGCCTCTGGGGCCAACGTCCTGACTTTC.

The chain is built from TRBV2 and TRBJ1-6; D unclear. Germline V gene data show CDR1 as SNHLY and CDR2 as FYNNEI. V was pared by 2 bases and J by 8 bases, with 7 bases between. This CDR3 is 13 amino acids long. DNA for the CDR3: TGTGCCAGCAGTGAAACCCGGGATTCACCCCTCCACTTT. Protein sequence: CASSETRDSPLHF.